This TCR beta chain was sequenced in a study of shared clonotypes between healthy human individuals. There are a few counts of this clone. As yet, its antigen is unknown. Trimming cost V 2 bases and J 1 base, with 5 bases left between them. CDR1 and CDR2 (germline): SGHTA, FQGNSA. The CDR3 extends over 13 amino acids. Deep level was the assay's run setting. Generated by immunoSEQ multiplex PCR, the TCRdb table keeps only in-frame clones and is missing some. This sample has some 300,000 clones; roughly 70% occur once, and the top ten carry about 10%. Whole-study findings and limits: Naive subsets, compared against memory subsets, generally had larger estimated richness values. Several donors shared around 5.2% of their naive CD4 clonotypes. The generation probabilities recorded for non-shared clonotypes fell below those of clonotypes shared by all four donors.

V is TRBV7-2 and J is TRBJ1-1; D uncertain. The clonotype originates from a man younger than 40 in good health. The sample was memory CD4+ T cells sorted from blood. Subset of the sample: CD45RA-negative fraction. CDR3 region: CASSLYQNTEAFF. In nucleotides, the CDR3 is TGTGCCAGCAGCTTATACCAGAACACTGAAGCTTTCTTT.